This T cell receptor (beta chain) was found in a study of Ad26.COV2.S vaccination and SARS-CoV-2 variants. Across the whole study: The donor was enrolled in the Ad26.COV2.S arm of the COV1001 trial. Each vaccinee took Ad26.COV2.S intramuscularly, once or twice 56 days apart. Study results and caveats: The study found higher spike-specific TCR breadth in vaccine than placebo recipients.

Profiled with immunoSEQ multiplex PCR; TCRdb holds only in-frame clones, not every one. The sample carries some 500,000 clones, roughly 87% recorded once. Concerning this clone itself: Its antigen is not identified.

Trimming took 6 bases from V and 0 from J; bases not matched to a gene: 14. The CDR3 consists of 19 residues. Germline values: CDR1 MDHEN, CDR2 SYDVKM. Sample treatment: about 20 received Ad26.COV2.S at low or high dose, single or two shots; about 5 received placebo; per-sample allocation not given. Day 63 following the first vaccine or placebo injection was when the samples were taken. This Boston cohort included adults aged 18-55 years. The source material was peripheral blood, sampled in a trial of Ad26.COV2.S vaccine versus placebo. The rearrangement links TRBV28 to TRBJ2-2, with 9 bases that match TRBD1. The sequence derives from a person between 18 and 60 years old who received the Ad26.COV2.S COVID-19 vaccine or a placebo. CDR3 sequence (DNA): TGTGCCAGCAGCCACCTTGTCCTCGGGGACAGGGCGAACACCGGGGAGCTGTTTTTT. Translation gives CASSHLVLGDRANTGELFF.